This entry is about one TCR beta chain. The method was immunoSEQ multiplex PCR; TCRdb's version includes in-frame clones alone and lacks a portion of them. The sample carries about 39,000 clones, roughly 84% recorded once. This specimen comes from a study of T cell changes during pregnancy in multiple sclerosis. CDR3 length equals 15 residues. V lost 3 bases, J lost 3 bases, and 8 bases stayed unmatched. Germline loops: CDR1 SGDLS, CDR2 YYNGEE. J is TRBJ1-2 and V is TRBV9, with TRBD1 matching 7 bases. Sequences were derived from CD8+ T cells from peripheral blood mononuclear cells, sampled in the first trimester of pregnancy. The sequence derives from a female donor with multiple sclerosis, enrolled in a pregnancy study. For the CDR3, the DNA is TGTGCCAGCAGCGCCGACAGGGCCATGGACTATGGCTACACCTTC. Translated: CASSADRAMDYGYTF.